This section outlines one T cell receptor beta chain sequence together with its context. The CDR3 runs to 15 residues. The V and J ends lost 2 bases and 4 bases respectively, with 12 bases between them. Germline values: CDR1 MRHNA, CDR2 SNTAGT. Assay: immunoSEQ multiplex PCR; the TCRdb copy retains only in-frame clones and omits some. Among over 5,000 clones listed, nearly 70% were seen once. The sample belongs to a study of tissue T cells after allogeneic stem cell transplantation. The origin of this receptor is a woman between 18 and 55 years old with breast cancer. The material was tissue from the stomach, obtained at autopsy. This chain uses TRBV6-4 with TRBJ2-1; perhaps TRBD2 as D (5 bases). CDR3 DNA: TGTGCCAGCAGTGACACGAGCGGCGCATACAATGAGCAGTTCTTC. This gives the protein CASSDTSGAYNEQFF.